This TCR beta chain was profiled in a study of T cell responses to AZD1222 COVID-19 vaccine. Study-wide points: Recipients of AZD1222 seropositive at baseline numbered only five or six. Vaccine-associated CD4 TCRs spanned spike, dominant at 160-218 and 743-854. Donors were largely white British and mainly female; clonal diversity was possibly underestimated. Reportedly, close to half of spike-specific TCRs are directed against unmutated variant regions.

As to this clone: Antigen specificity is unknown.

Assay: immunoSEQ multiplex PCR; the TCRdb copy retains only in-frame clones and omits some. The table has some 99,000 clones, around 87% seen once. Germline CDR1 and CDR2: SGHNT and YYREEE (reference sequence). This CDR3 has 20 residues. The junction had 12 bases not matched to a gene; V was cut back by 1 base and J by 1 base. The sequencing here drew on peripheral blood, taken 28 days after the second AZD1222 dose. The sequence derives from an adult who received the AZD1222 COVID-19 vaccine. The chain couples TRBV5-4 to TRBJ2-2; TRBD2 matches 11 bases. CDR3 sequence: CASSLPRALAGGKNTGELFF. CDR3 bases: TGTGCCAGCAGCTTGCCCAGGGCCCTAGCGGGGGGAAAGAACACCGGGGAGCTGTTTTTT.